This TCR beta chain was observed in a study of OX40 agonist ivuxolimab in advanced cancers. About the study: One hepatocellular carcinoma and two cutaneous melanoma patients partially responded.

Turning to this clone: Its antigen is undetermined.

Patients who had autoimmune disease history or got systemic immunosuppression were left out. V shed 3 bases and J shed 7 bases, with 16 bases lying between them. The CDR3 is 15 residues long. Germline lookup yields CDR1 MNHNS and CDR2 SASEGT. Study-wide results and limits: CD4+ and CD8+ T cells in blood underwent clonal expansion by week 6 at 0.1 to 3.0 mg/kg. On average, a greater number of expanded clones characterised CD8+ T cells relative to CD4+.

Sequenced by immunoSEQ multiplex PCR; TCRdb stores in-frame clones only, minus some. The sample gives about 63,000 clones, roughly nine tenths of which show up once; 0.55% to 0.65% is in the top ten. Sequences were derived from CD4+ or CD8+ T cells sorted from blood, sampled in a trial of the OX40 agonist ivuxolimab. The chain couples TRBV6-1 to TRBJ1-5, with D uncertain. The sequence came from an adult with an advanced solid tumor such as melanoma, head and neck, liver or kidney cancer. The CDR3 protein is CASSEEVGKTQPQHF. CDR3 nucleotide sequence: TGTGCCAGCAGTGAGGAGGTGGGGAAAACACAGCCCCAGCATTTT.